One sample yielded the 26 T cell receptor beta chains listed below, sequenced in a study of blood T cell repertoires in COVID-19. Generated by immunoSEQ multiplex PCR, the TCRdb table keeps only in-frame clones and is missing some. The sample yields 35,000 to 45,000 clones, more than 60% seen once. Sequenced sample: peripheral blood. These TCRs come from a woman in her 70s with acute or convalescent COVID-19.

This chain links TRBV30 with TRBJ1-5, with 7 nucleotides matching TRBD1. Germline assignment: CDR1 GTSNPN and CDR2 SVGIG (reference sequence). The ends lost 2 bases at V and 4 bases at J; junction bases unmatched: 8. CDR3 length: 15 residues. The CDR3 DNA reads as TGTGCCTGGAGTCATAATCGGGGACAGAATCAGCCCCAGCATTTT. Translation gives CAWSHNRGQNQPQHF.

The chain recombines TRBV9 with TRBJ1-4; 7 nucleotides line up with TRBD1. The germline CDR1 and CDR2 sequences are SGDLS and YYNGEE. After removal of 0 bases from V and 8 bases from J, the junction contained 4 bases not matched to a gene. The CDR3 contains 14 residues. Here the CDR3 DNA reads TGTGCCAGCAGCGTAGAACAGGGGACCGAAAAACTGTTTTTT. This translates into CASSVEQGTEKLFF.

The rearrangement uses TRBV7-2 and TRBJ2-1; 7 bases are shared with TRBD1. Germline V gene data show CDR1 as SGHTA and CDR2 as FQGNSA. The CDR3 is made up of 13 amino acids. J gave up 8 bases and V 3 bases, and 4 bases lay outside the gene matches. CDR3 amino acids: CASSFTGVDEQFF. CDR3 bases: TGTGCCAGCAGCTTCACAGGGGTAGATGAGCAGTTCTTC.

V and J are TRBV18 and TRBJ2-2; a weak D match, TRBD1 (6 bases). V dropped 3 bases and J dropped 4 bases, with 9 bases sitting between them. This CDR3 comprises 14 residues. The V gene's germline CDR1 is KGHSH and CDR2 LQKENI. CDR3 loop: CASSPTRGTGELFF. The CDR3 coding sequence is TGTGCCAGCTCACCGACCAGGGGCACCGGGGAGCTGTTTTTT.

CDR3 region: CASSLRTGFSVTEAFF. The CDR3 nucleotides are TGTGCCAGTAGTCTAAGGACAGGATTTAGTGTCACTGAAGCTTTCTTT. V gene TRBV19 combines with J gene TRBJ1-1, with 7 bases fitting TRBD1. Germline V gene lookup returns CDR1 LNHDA and CDR2 SQIVND (reference sequence). Germline trimming cut 5 bases from V and 4 bases from J; bases unmatched to any gene: 13. CDR3 length equals 16 residues.

The rearrangement uses TRBV28 and TRBJ1-5, with a possible D match to TRBD1 (6 bases). V lost 7 bases and J lost 3, with 13 bases in between. The CDR3 has 14 residues. In germline, CDR1 is MDHEN, CDR2 SYDVKM. The CDR3 nucleotides are TGTGCCAGCATCACCGGGACACACAATCAGCCCCAGCATTTT. Its protein product is CASITGTHNQPQHF.

For this clone: Distinct nucleotide sequences in the sample also encode this CDR3. The CDR3 region has the DNA TGTGCCAGCAGTTTAACCGGGTACAATGAGCAGTTCTTC. This gives the protein CASSLTGYNEQFF. This chain links TRBV11-2 with TRBJ2-1; D is uncertain. The ends were cut back, 6 bases at V and 4 bases at J, with 10 bases in the middle. The CDR3 loop spans 13 amino acids. Germline assignment: CDR1 SGHAT and CDR2 FQNNGV.

This clone was detected only a few times. The rearrangement links TRBV19 to TRBJ1-2; the match to TRBD1 covers 12 bases. Germline assignment: CDR1 LNHDA and CDR2 SQIVND (reference sequence). V trimming: 7 bases; J trimming: 4 bases; junction bases outside the gene matches: 10. This CDR3 spans 16 amino acids. The DNA for the CDR3 is TGTGCCAGTACTAACCCGGGACAGGGGGCGAGCTATGGCTACACCTTC. As protein: CASTNPGQGASYGYTF. Variable domain in full (rest from reference TRBV19 and TRBJ1-2): DGGITQSPKYLFRKEGQNVTLSCEQNLNHDAMYWYRQDPGQGLRLIYYSQIVNDFQKGDIAEGYSVSREKKESFPLTVTSAQKNPTAFYLCASTNPGQGASYGYTFGSGTRLTVV.

CDR3 amino acids: CASSGAGGVGESGYTF. CDR3 DNA sequence: TGCGCCAGCAGTGGAGCAGGGGGTGTCGGTGAGAGCGGCTACACCTTC. The chain combines TRBV10-2 with TRBJ1-2; 7 bases line up with TRBD1. Germline-derived CDR1 and CDR2 are WSHSY and SAAADI. The CDR3 runs to 16 residues. The V segment lost 4 bases and the J segment 8 bases; nucleotides outside the gene matches: 16.

A few counts support this clone. The gene calls are TRBV5-1 and TRBJ2-2; 8 positions match TRBD1. CDR1 is SGHRS and CDR2 is YFSETQ in the germline V gene. V trimming: 0 bases; J trimming: 6 bases; junction bases outside the gene matches: 1. The CDR3 length is 14 residues. The DNA for the CDR3 is TGCGCCAGCAGCTTGGGACAGGGGTCCGGGGAGCTGTTTTTT. Translated, it gives CASSLGQGSGELFF.

This clone was counted only a few times. V gene TRBV7-2 combines with J gene TRBJ2-7; D might be TRBD1 (8 bases). The CDR3 has 15 residues. V lost 5 bases to trimming and J lost 6 bases, with 20 bases between them. The germline CDR1 and CDR2 sequences are SGHTA and FQGNSA. The CDR3 DNA follows: TGTGCCAGCAGCCCACAGGGGGGGTCAGGGGGCGAGCAGTACTTC. It specifies CASSPQGGSGGEQYF.

This CDR3 is CAWSGPSNQGAFF. The CDR3 DNA is TGTGCCTGGAGTGGACCTTCTAATCAGGGGGCTTTCTTT. The chain carries TRBV30 and TRBJ1-1; possibly TRBD1 for D (6 bases). The germline V gene encodes CDR1 GTSNPN and CDR2 SVGIG (reference sequence). This CDR3 contains 13 residues. Trimming took 1 base from V and 11 from J, leaving 17 bases between them.

The rearrangement joins TRBV5-4 to TRBJ2-7; 8 nucleotides line up with TRBD2. Trimming took 4 bases from V and 2 from J; bases not matched to a gene: 11. The CDR3 is 16 residues long. Per the germline V gene, CDR1 is SGHNT and CDR2 is YYREEE (reference sequence). CDR3 in amino acids: CASSRGGSGPPYEQYF. The CDR3 nucleotides are TGTGCCAGCAGCCGGGGGGGTAGCGGGCCACCCTACGAGCAGTACTTC. The full variable domain, in which reference TRBV5-4 and TRBJ2-7 provide the parts outside the CDR3, is ETGVTQSPTHLIKTRGQQVTLRCSSQSGHNTVSWYQQALGQGPQFIFQYYREEENGRGNFPPRFSGLQFPNYSSELNVNALELDDSALYLCASSRGGSGPPYEQYFGPGTRLTVT.

The V and J genes are TRBV6-6 and TRBJ2-2; weak D call: TRBD1 (5 bases). CDR3 length equals 16 residues. The V and J ends lost 3 bases and 0 bases respectively, with 11 bases between them. Germline-derived CDR1 and CDR2 are MNHNY and SVGAGI (reference sequence). This CDR3 reads CASSYMQGTNTGELFF. The DNA of the CDR3 is TGTGCCAGCAGTTATATGCAGGGAACGAACACCGGGGAGCTGTTTTTT.

The chain has TRBV9 and TRBJ2-5; TRBD1 aligns across 9 bases. Germline V gives CDR1 SGDLS, CDR2 YYNGEE. CDR3 length: 16 amino acids. V lost 0 bases, J lost 5 bases, and 8 bases stayed unmatched. The DNA of the CDR3 is TGTGCCAGCAGCGTAGTCGGGACAGGGAGAGTGGAGACCCAGTACTTC. It is translated as CASSVVGTGRVETQYF.

The chain has TRBV7-6 and TRBJ1-5; TRBD1 might be the D (6 bases). Trimming shortened V by 3 bases and J by 5 bases, and 14 bases separated the two germline ends. This CDR3 region has 15 residues. CDR1 is SGHVS and CDR2 is FNYEAQ in the germline V gene. The CDR3 sequence: CASSFREGGYQPQHF. DNA for the CDR3: TGTGCCAGCAGCTTTAGAGAGGGGGGGTATCAGCCCCAGCATTTT.

This sequence joins TRBV18 and TRBJ1-4; no reliable D call. Germline lookup yields CDR1 KGHSH and CDR2 LQKENI. V was shortened by 4 bases and J by 5 bases, with 8 bases between the two germline ends. The CDR3 loop spans 13 amino acids. This chain's CDR3 is CASSRAENEKLFF. The DNA of the CDR3 is TGTGCCAGCTCACGGGCAGAGAATGAAAAACTGTTTTTT.

This rearrangement joins TRBV5-1 to TRBJ1-3, with D maybe TRBD1 (6 bases). The germline CDR1 and CDR2 sequences are SGHRS and YFSETQ. The germline V and J ends were trimmed by 0 bases and 0 bases, with 13 bases remaining between them. The CDR3 extends over 17 amino acids. CDR3 protein: CASSLERDTRSGNTIYF. The CDR3 nucleotides read TGCGCCAGCAGCTTGGAAAGGGACACCCGCTCTGGAAACACCATATATTTT.

This clone was observed a handful of times. The V and J genes are TRBV11-2 and TRBJ2-1, with D uncertain. Trimming removed 5 bases from V and 2 bases from J, with 10 bases in between. Germline lookup yields CDR1 SGHAT and CDR2 FQNNGV. The CDR3 totals 14 residues. The CDR3 here is CASSLGSTYNEQFF. CDR3 sequence (DNA): TGTGCCAGCAGCCTCGGTAGTACCTACAATGAGCAGTTCTTC.

J is TRBJ1-1 and V is TRBV3-1 (or the pseudogene TRBV3-2); 7 bases match TRBD1. The V segment lost 5 bases and the J segment 5 bases; nucleotides outside the gene matches: 8. CDR1 LGHDT and CDR2 YNNKEL come from the germline V gene (reference sequence). CDR3 length equals 14 residues. The CDR3 DNA reads as TGTGCCAGCAGCTATACAGGGGCGAGAACTGAAGCTTTCTTT. As protein: CASSYTGARTEAFF.

This clone was recorded once. This chain uses TRBV28 with TRBJ1-2, with D possibly being TRBD1 (6 bases). This CDR3 region has 14 residues. Trimming shortened V by 5 bases and J by 0 bases, and 10 bases separated the two germline ends. Germline V gene lookup returns CDR1 MDHEN and CDR2 SYDVKM. CDR3 DNA sequence: TGTGCCAGCAGTGAGGGGGTGTCTAACTATGGCTACACCTTC. The encoded protein is CASSEGVSNYGYTF.

The chain couples TRBV7-9 to TRBJ1-1, with a possible D match to TRBD1 (6 bases). Germline V CDR1 and CDR2: SEHNR, FQNEAQ (reference sequence). Between the trimmed V and J ends, which lost 7 bases and 4 bases, there was a span of 16 bases. The CDR3 loop spans 14 amino acids. CDR3 DNA sequence: TGTGCCAGCACCCGACAACAGGGTGGCACTGAAGCTTTCTTT. Translation: CASTRQQGGTEAFF.

The chain recombines TRBV11-2 with TRBJ2-7, with 9 bases fitting TRBD2. V lost 2 bases to trimming and J lost 4 bases; unmatched junction nucleotides: 9. This CDR3 has 16 amino acids. Germline-derived CDR1 and CDR2 are SGHAT and FQNNGV. CDR3 amino acids: CASSLFRAGGQYEQYF. For the CDR3, the DNA is TGTGCCAGCAGCTTATTTCGGGCGGGGGGGCAATACGAGCAGTACTTC.

The chain recombines TRBV5-6 with TRBJ1-2; 8 bases match TRBD1. The CDR3 runs 14 residues. With V trimmed by 4 bases and J by 3 bases, 5 bases remained unmatched. The germline gives CDR1 SGHDT, CDR2 YYEEEE. The CDR3 DNA is TGTGCCAGCAGCAGAGGACAGGGACACTATGGCTACACCTTC. Translating it yields CASSRGQGHYGYTF.

The V call is TRBV28, the J call TRBJ2-3, with 10 bases aligning to TRBD2. Germline V gene data show CDR1 as MDHEN and CDR2 as SYDVKM. The J segment lost 1 base and the V segment lost 5 bases, leaving 24 bases of the junction unmatched. CDR3 length equals 22 residues. CDR3 DNA: TGTGCCAGCAGTCCCTCCAGCGGGCAGGCTCCCCTCCTAGCGGGGGGCACAGATACGCAGTATTTT. As protein: CASSPSSGQAPLLAGGTDTQYF.

This clone has a handful of counts. The CDR3 protein is CASSVGQGIYNEQFF. The CDR3 region has the DNA TGTGCCAGCAGCGTAGGGCAGGGGATTTACAATGAGCAGTTCTTC. The chain combines TRBV9 with TRBJ2-1, with D possibly matching TRBD1 (6 bases). Germline CDR1 reads SGDLS; CDR2 reads YYNGEE. The V and J ends lost 0 bases and 4 bases respectively, with 11 bases between them. The CDR3 spans 15 residues.